The source of this TCR beta chain is a study of blood T cell repertoires in COVID-19. The wider study: The United States, Italy and Spain provided the acute and convalescent COVID-19 samples. The analysed material was cDNA or gDNA that came from T cells, B-cell-depleted T cells, or PBMCs.

V trimming: 4 bases; J trimming: 4 bases; junction bases outside the gene matches: 15. Germline V gives CDR1 LGHDT, CDR2 YNNKEL (reference sequence). The CDR3 runs 17 residues. Under the authors' procedure: Nucleated cell number was recorded as an estimate derived from reference gene primer amplification. Data came from immunoSEQ multiplex PCR; TCRdb stores just in-frame clones and leaves some out. Clonal size and the V and J genes are those of that table, whereas D and trimming came from the DNA. The table has 190,000 or so clones, around nine tenths seen once. Source material: peripheral blood. This chain connects TRBV3-1 (or the pseudogene TRBV3-2) to TRBJ2-7; 8 positions match TRBD1. The TCR sequence derives from a woman under 30 who had recovered from COVID-19. The CDR3 protein is CASSPRIQGDQSYEQYV. The CDR3 nucleotides read TGTGCCAGCAGCCCGCGAATACAGGGGGATCAGTCGTACGAGCAGTACGTC.